Given below is one T cell receptor (beta chain) in context. The data belong to a study of blood T cell repertoires in COVID-19. Here immunoSEQ multiplex PCR was the method, and the copy in TCRdb shows in-frame clones only, minus some. The data contain hundreds of thousands of clones, 75% to 90% of them singletons. V was shortened by 4 bases and J by 2 bases, with 14 bases between the two germline ends. CDR1 and CDR2 from the germline V gene are MNHEY and SVGAGI. The CDR3 loop spans 15 amino acids. Sequenced sample: peripheral blood. This TCR was recovered from a woman aged 30 to 39 with active or convalescent COVID-19. The rearrangement links TRBV6-5 to TRBJ1-1; the D gene is possibly TRBD1 (5 bases). The CDR3 spells CASSFGGARNTEAFF. In DNA form, the CDR3 reads TGTGCCAGCAGTTTCGGTGGGGCTAGAAACACTGAAGCTTTCTTT.